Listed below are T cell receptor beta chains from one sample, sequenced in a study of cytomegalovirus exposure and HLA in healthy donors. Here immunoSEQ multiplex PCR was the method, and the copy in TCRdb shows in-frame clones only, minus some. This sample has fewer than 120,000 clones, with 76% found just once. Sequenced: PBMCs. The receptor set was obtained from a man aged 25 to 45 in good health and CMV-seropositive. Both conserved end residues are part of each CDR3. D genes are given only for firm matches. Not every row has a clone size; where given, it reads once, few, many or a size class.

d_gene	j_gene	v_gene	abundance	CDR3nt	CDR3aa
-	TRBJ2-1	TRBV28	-	TGTGCCAGCAGTTTAGAGGGTAATGAGCGGTTCTTC	CASSLEGNERFF
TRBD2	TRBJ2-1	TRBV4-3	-	TGCGCCAGCAGCCAAGATAAGCGGGGCTCCTACAATGAGCAGTTCTTC	CASSQDKRGSYNEQFF
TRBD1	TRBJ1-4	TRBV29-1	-	TGCAGCGTTGAAGATCCAGGGGGCACTAATGAAAAACTGTTTTTT	CSVEDPGGTNEKLFF
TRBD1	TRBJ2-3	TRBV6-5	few	TGTGCCAGCAGTTACGTAGGGACAGGGGGAAGAGATACGCAGTATTTT	CASSYVGTGGRDTQYF
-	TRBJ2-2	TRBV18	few	TGTGCCAGCTCACCCCGGCAGGGAACCGGGGAGCTGTTTTTT	CASSPRQGTGELFF
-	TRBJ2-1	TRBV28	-	TGTGCCAGCAAACTTGACGGCGGTTGGTACAATGAGCAGTTCTTC	CASKLDGGWYNEQFF
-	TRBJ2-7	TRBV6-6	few	TGTGCCAGCAGTTACTCGGGACTTGTATACGAGCAGTACTTC	CASSYSGLVYEQYF
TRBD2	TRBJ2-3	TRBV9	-	TGTGCCAGCAGCCCCCCCCCGGGGGGGTTCCCAGATACGCAGTATTTT	CASSPPPGGFPDTQYF
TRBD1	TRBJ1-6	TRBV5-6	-	TGTGCCAGCAGCGTACGGGACAGGGGAGGTAATTCACCCCTCCACTTT	CASSVRDRGGNSPLHF
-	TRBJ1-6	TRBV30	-	TGTGCCTGGAGGGGCAATTCACCCCTCCACTTT	CAWRGNSPLHF
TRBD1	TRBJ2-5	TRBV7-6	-	TGTGCCAGCAGCTTAGCCTGGACAGGGGGCCTGGGAGAGACCCAGTACTTC	CASSLAWTGGLGETQYF
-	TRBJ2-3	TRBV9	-	TGTGCCAGCAGCACGCGGACAGAATTAACAGATACGCAGTATTTT	CASSTRTELTDTQYF
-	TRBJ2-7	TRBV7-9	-	TGTGCCAGCACCCGTGTAGGGGCTCCATCCTACGAGCAGTACTTC	CASTRVGAPSYEQYF
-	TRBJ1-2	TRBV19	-	TGTGCCAGTAGTATAGAAAGGACTAGTCGCGGCTACACCTTC	CASSIERTSRGYTF
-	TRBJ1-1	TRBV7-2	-	TGTGCCAGCAGCTCCCAGGTTCTCCTGAACACTGAAGCTTTCTTT	CASSSQVLLNTEAFF
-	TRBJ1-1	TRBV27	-	TGTGCCAGCAGCCATTACAGGGTATCTGAAGCTTTCTTT	CASSHYRVSEAFF
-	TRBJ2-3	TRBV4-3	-	TGCGCCAGCAGCCAAGATAGTGACACCCATACGCAGTATTTT	CASSQDSDTHTQYF
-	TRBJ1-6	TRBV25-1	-	TGTGCCAGCAGTTCACCCCTGGACAGTTCACCCCTCCACTTT	CASSSPLDSSPLHF
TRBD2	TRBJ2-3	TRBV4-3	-	TGCGCCAGCAGCCCCCCCGGGAGGGCAGATACGCAGTATTTT	CASSPPGRADTQYF
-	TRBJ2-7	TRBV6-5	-	TGTGCCAGCAGCGGGACTGATTCCTACGAGCAGTACTTC	CASSGTDSYEQYF
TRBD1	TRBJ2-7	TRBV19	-	TGTGCCAGTAGTATAACAGGGGGGAGCTCCTACGAGCAGTACTTC	CASSITGGSSYEQYF
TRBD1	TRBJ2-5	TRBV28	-	TGTGCCAGCAGCAGTCGGGGGACAGGGAACCAAGAGACCCAGTACTTC	CASSSRGTGNQETQYF
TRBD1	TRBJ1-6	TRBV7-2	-	TGTGCCAGCAGCCTCACGATCTACCGGGACAGCAGGGGGGATTCACCCCTCCACTTT	CASSLTIYRDSRGDSPLHF
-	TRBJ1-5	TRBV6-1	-	TGTGCCAGCATGAGGGGACACGGTTCTGGAGAGCCCCAGCATTTT	CASMRGHGSGEPQHF
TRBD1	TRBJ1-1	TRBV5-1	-	TGCGCCAGCAGCTGGTCCGGACAGGAGAACACTGAAGCTTTCTTT	CASSWSGQENTEAFF
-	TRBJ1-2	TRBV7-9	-	TGTGCCAGCAGCTCTACTAGAGACCATTACTATGGCTACACCTTC	CASSSTRDHYYGYTF
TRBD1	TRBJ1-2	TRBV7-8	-	TGCGCCAGCAGCTCCCGGACAGGCTTCCACTATGGCTACACCTTC	CASSSRTGFHYGYTF
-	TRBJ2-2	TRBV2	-	TGTGCCAGCAGTGATACCGGCGGGGAGTCCCCCGGGGAGCTGTTTTTT	CASSDTGGESPGELFF
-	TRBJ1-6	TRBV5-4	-	TGTGCCAGCAGCCTCATTTACGGGGATTCACCCCTCCACTTT	CASSLIYGDSPLHF
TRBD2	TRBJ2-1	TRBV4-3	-	TGCGCCAGCAGCCCCCGGGGGGGGGTTTACAATGAGCAGTTCTTC	CASSPRGGVYNEQFF
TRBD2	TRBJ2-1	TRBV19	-	TGTGCCAGCGGGGGACTAGCGGGGGGGCCAGGCGGGTACAATGAGCAGTTCTTC	CASGGLAGGPGGYNEQFF
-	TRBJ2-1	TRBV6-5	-	TGTGCCAGCAGACCCCAGGCGGGTGGGCAGTTCTTC	CASRPQAGGQFF
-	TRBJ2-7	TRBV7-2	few	TGTGCCAGCAGCCCTAGTGGAGACGGAACCTACGAGCAGTACTTC	CASSPSGDGTYEQYF
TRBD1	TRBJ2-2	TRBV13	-	TGTGCCAGCAGCCCCAGGGACAGGGTGGACGGGGAGCTGTTTTTT	CASSPRDRVDGELFF
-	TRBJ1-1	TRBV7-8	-	TGTGCCAGCAGCTTGACAGAGAACACTGAAGCTTTCTTT	CASSLTENTEAFF
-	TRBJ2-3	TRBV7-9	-	TGTGCCAGCAGCTTAGGGTTGCCAGGACAAACTAGCACAGATACGCAGTATTTT	CASSLGLPGQTSTDTQYF
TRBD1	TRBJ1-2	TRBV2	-	TGTGCCAGTAGACAGGGGCCGGTCGCTAACTATGGCTACACCTTC	CASRQGPVANYGYTF
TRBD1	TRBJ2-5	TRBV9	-	TGTGCCAGCAGCGCCGGACAGGGAGAGACCCAGTACTTC	CASSAGQGETQYF
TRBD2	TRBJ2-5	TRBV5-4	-	TGTGCCAGCAGCTTGGGTCGAGCGGGGGAGACCCAGTACTTC	CASSLGRAGETQYF
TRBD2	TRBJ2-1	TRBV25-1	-	TGTGCCAGCAGTGGGAACGGACTAGCGGGGGGCAATGAGCAGTTCTTC	CASSGNGLAGGNEQFF
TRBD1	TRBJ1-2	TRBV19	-	TGTGCCAGTAGTATACCTATTGGATACAGGGGCCGCGGCTATGGCTACACCTTC	CASSIPIGYRGRGYGYTF
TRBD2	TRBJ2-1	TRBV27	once	TGTGCCAGCAGTCTGGGACTAGCGGGACCTTGGGATGAGCAGTTCTTC	CASSLGLAGPWDEQFF
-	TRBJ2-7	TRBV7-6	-	TGTGCCAGCAGCTTGGGGGGTGGCGAGCAGTACTTC	CASSLGGGEQYF
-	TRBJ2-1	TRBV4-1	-	TGCGCCAGCAGCTCACCGTGGGGGGACTACAATGAGCAGTTCTTC	CASSSPWGDYNEQFF
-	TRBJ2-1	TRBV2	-	TGTGCCAGTGTCGAGGCTGACTGGCCTCCCACCTACAATGAGCAGTTCTTC	CASVEADWPPTYNEQFF
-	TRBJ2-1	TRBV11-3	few	TGTGCCAGCAGTTCGGATACAGGCTACAATGAGCAGTTCTTC	CASSSDTGYNEQFF
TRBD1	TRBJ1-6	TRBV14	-	TGTGCCAGCAGCCAAGATGGTCGGACAGGGGGCAAGCATAATTCACCCCTCCACTTT	CASSQDGRTGGKHNSPLHF
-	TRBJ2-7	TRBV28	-	TGTGCCAGCAGTCTCCAGGCCGAGCAGTACTTC	CASSLQAEQYF
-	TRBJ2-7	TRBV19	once	TGTGCCAGTAGTATAGAGACTGGTTATCACGAGCAGTACTTC	CASSIETGYHEQYF
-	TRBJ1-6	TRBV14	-	TGTGCCAGCAGCCCTCACACGGGTTCACCCCTCCACTTT	CASSPHTGSPLHF
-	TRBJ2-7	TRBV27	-	TGTGCCAGCAGTTTATACGGCGGCCCCTACGAGCAGTACTTC	CASSLYGGPYEQYF
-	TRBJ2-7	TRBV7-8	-	TGTGCCAGCAGCTTAGGCCAGGGATCCGGTTACGAGCAGTACTTC	CASSLGQGSGYEQYF